A selection of T cell receptor beta chains follows, all from one sample in a study of CD8+ T cells in alopecia areata. Clones were sequenced by immunoSEQ multiplex PCR, and TCRdb holds only the in-frame ones, with some missing. The sample holds roughly 120,000 clones, roughly 50% seen once. Specimen: CD8+ T cells sorted from blood, collected at week 24, from a patient treated with tofacitinib. Every receptor here comes from a human donor with alopecia areata. CDR3s include the opening cysteine and the closing phenylalanine or tryptophan. Each record gives: clone size, D gene, V gene, J gene, CDR3 DNA, CDR3 protein. D genes are given only for firm matches. Size tells how often a clone was seen (once, few, many) or the class of an expanded clone, and some rows leave it out.

.	.	TRBV9	TRBJ1-2	TGTGCCAGCAGCGAGGGGGGTGACTATGGCTACACCTTC	CASSEGGDYGYTF
.	.	TRBV7-8	TRBJ2-7	TGTGCCAGCATGGACGGAGCCTACGAGCAGTACTTC	CASMDGAYEQYF
.	.	TRBV6-1	TRBJ1-6	TGTGCCAGCAGTGAGGTGGCAGGTGAAAATTCACCCCTCCACTTT	CASSEVAGENSPLHF
few	TRBD2	TRBV7-9	TRBJ2-7	TGTGCCAGCACCTCCGGGACTAGGGCCTACGAGCAGTACTTC	CASTSGTRAYEQYF
.	.	TRBV30	TRBJ1-5	TGTGCCTGGAGTTGGGATGGCAATCAGCCCCAGCATTTT	CAWSWDGNQPQHF
.	TRBD2	TRBV5-4	TRBJ2-2	TGTGCCAGCAGCTTGGTGCGGGGGGCCACCGGGGAGCTGTTTTTT	CASSLVRGATGELFF
.	.	TRBV20-1	TRBJ1-2	TGCAGTGCTCCCGAGGGGGGAGGCTACACCTTC	CSAPEGGGYTF
.	TRBD1	TRBV5-1	TRBJ1-1	TGCGCCAGCAGGAAAGCAGGGGGCACTGAAGCTTTCTTT	CASRKAGGTEAFF
.	.	TRBV6-5	TRBJ2-3	TGTGCCAGCAGTTACTCGATGGGCCCAGATACGCAGTATTTT	CASSYSMGPDTQYF
.	TRBD1	TRBV5-6	TRBJ2-7	TGTGCCAGCAGCTTGGGGACAGGGCGTCACGAGCAGTACTTC	CASSLGTGRHEQYF
.	.	TRBV27	TRBJ1-2	TGTGCCAGCAGTTTCGACAACTCTTCTCCCTATGGCTACACCTTC	CASSFDNSSPYGYTF
.	.	TRBV6-5	TRBJ1-1	TGTGCCTGCCAGGTTAATCATTACACTGAAGCTTTCTTT	CACQVNHYTEAFF
few	.	TRBV6-5	TRBJ2-2	TGTGCCACCAGGGTCACCGGGGAGCTGTTTTTT	CATRVTGELFF
.	TRBD2	TRBV27	TRBJ2-3	TGTGCCAGCAGTTTCCTAGCGGGGGGTACAGATACGCAGTATTTT	CASSFLAGGTDTQYF
.	.	TRBV6-5	TRBJ2-3	TGTGCCAGCAGTCCCGGACGGGAGAACACAGATACGCAGTATTTT	CASSPGRENTDTQYF
.	.	TRBV2	TRBJ2-5	TGTGCCAGCAGAACAGTCCAAGAGACCCAGTACTTC	CASRTVQETQYF
.	.	TRBV29-1	TRBJ2-3	TGCAGCGTTGAAACCCTAGGTTCTCAAGATGCTAGCACAGATACGCAGTATTTT	CSVETLGSQDASTDTQYF
.	.	TRBV7-8	TRBJ1-5	TGTGCCAGCAGCCCGCGTAGAGTTAGCAATCAGCCCCAGCATTTT	CASSPRRVSNQPQHF
.	.	TRBV13	TRBJ2-7	TGTGCCAGCAGCCCTGGCAGGTACCACGAGCAGTACTTC	CASSPGRYHEQYF
.	.	TRBV7-9	TRBJ1-6	TGTGCCAGCAGCCCGGGCACAGGGAATGGACCCCTCCACTTT	CASSPGTGNGPLHF
.	.	TRBV7-2	TRBJ2-7	TGTGCCAGCACCAAGGGGTCCTACGAGCAGTACTTC	CASTKGSYEQYF
few	.	TRBV13	TRBJ1-6	TGTGCCAGCAGCTCAGGGACGGCCCGACCCCTCCACTTT	CASSSGTARPLHF
.	.	TRBV14	TRBJ1-1	TGTGCCAGCAGCCAAGATTTCCGCGAGGGCCACACTGAAGCTTTCTTT	CASSQDFREGHTEAFF
.	.	TRBV29-1	TRBJ1-2	TGCAGCGTTGAAGATCCCGTGGCAACCGGGGACTATGGCTACACCTTC	CSVEDPVATGDYGYTF
.	.	TRBV6-1	TRBJ2-5	TGTGCCAGCAGTCCCATGGGGGGTTTGGAGACCCAGTACTTC	CASSPMGGLETQYF
.	.	TRBV4-1	TRBJ2-7	TGCGCCAGCAGCCAAGATAGGCAGGGGCTCTACGAGCAGTACTTC	CASSQDRQGLYEQYF
.	TRBD1	TRBV2	TRBJ2-1	TGTGCCATCCCTAATGACAGGGGGGCCAATGAGCAGTTCTTC	CAIPNDRGANEQFF
.	TRBD1	TRBV5-4	TRBJ1-2	TGTGCCAGCAGCTTGGAGCCAACCGGGACAGGGAAGGATGGCTACACCTTC	CASSLEPTGTGKDGYTF
.	TRBD2	TRBV23-1	TRBJ2-1	TGCGCCAGCAGTCATCTAGCGGGGGTAACCTACAATGAGCAGTTCTTC	CASSHLAGVTYNEQFF
few	.	TRBV2	TRBJ2-7	TGTGCCAGCGACCGGGAGAACCGGGAGCAGTACTTC	CASDRENREQYF
few	.	TRBV6-5	TRBJ1-1	TGTGCCAGCAGTTACTTCCAATGGTCAGGAGCTTTCTTT	CASSYFQWSGAFF
.	TRBD1	TRBV5-1	TRBJ1-2	TGCGCCAGCAGCGGTACAGGGGTTTTCGGCTACACCTTC	CASSGTGVFGYTF
.	TRBD1	TRBV7-9	TRBJ2-1	TGTGCCAGCAGCCCCAGACAGGGTATCGATGAGCAGTTCTTC	CASSPRQGIDEQFF
.	TRBD1	TRBV5-4	TRBJ2-5	TGTGCCAGCAGCTCGGACAGGGGGCAAGAGACCCAGTACTTC	CASSSDRGQETQYF
once	TRBD1	TRBV30	TRBJ1-2	TGTGCCTGGAGTGTACAGGGGATGTACTATGGCTACACCTTC	CAWSVQGMYYGYTF
few	.	TRBV29-1	TRBJ2-1	TGCAGCGTTGGGGAGGATGGGAATGAGCAGTTCTTC	CSVGEDGNEQFF
.	.	TRBV13	TRBJ2-3	TGTGCCAGCAGCTCCCAGCCGGGACCCAAAACGGATACGCAGTATTTT	CASSSQPGPKTDTQYF
.	.	TRBV5-1	TRBJ2-2	TGCGCCAGTTCGGAGGACACCGGGGAGCTGTTTTTT	CASSEDTGELFF
.	.	TRBV15	TRBJ2-1	TGTGCCACCAGCGACCCCCCGGGGGCCAATGAGCAGTTCTTC	CATSDPPGANEQFF
.	.	TRBV13	TRBJ2-7	TGTGCCAGCAGCTTAGAGGGCACCTACGAGCAGTACTTC	CASSLEGTYEQYF
.	TRBD1	TRBV28	TRBJ1-2	TGTGCCAGCAGGCAACAGGGGGCCGCAAACTATGGCTACACCTTC	CASRQQGAANYGYTF
once	TRBD2	TRBV7-9	TRBJ2-3	TGTGCCAGCAGCGCAGTACTAGCGGGGGGGCTCACAGATACGCAGTATTTT	CASSAVLAGGLTDTQYF
few	TRBD1	TRBV5-1	TRBJ2-7	TGCGCCAGCAGATCGACAGGGGCCTACGAGCAGTACTTC	CASRSTGAYEQYF
.	TRBD1	TRBV4-1	TRBJ2-7	TGCGCCAGCAGCCAAGGACAGGGTGAAGGCTACGAGCAGTACTTC	CASSQGQGEGYEQYF
few	.	TRBV27	TRBJ2-5	TGTGCCAGCAGTAGCCGGGAGCCCGGAGAGACCCAGTACTTC	CASSSREPGETQYF
few	.	TRBV11-1	TRBJ1-1	TGTGCCAGCAGCCCTCAGCCATCTGGGAGCACTGAAGCTTTCTTT	CASSPQPSGSTEAFF
.	.	TRBV11-2	TRBJ2-5	TGTGCCAGCAGCCGTGGACACCTCCAAGAGACCCAGTACTTC	CASSRGHLQETQYF
few	.	TRBV5-6	TRBJ2-1	TGTGCCAGCAGCTTGGAGGCCAGGGAGCAGTTCTTC	CASSLEAREQFF
.	TRBD1	TRBV7-9	TRBJ2-3	TGTGCCAGCAGCCCGTATACAGGGGCGACAGATACGCAGTATTTT	CASSPYTGATDTQYF
.	TRBD1	TRBV29-1	TRBJ2-2	TGCAGCGTTGGACAGGGGGAGGGGGAGCTGTTTTTT	CSVGQGEGELFF
.	.	TRBV6-5	TRBJ1-1	TGTGCCAGCAGTTACTCTTTAGCGGAGGGGAACACTGAAGCTTTCTTT	CASSYSLAEGNTEAFF
.	.	TRBV7-2	TRBJ2-1	TGTGCCAGCAGCTTAGGGTGGGGGCTTGGCAATGAGCAGTTCTTC	CASSLGWGLGNEQFF
.	.	TRBV2	TRBJ2-2	TGTGCCAGCAGTGACCCCTCGGGAGATATGAACACCGGGGAGCTGTTTTTT	CASSDPSGDMNTGELFF
few	.	TRBV30	TRBJ1-1	TGTGCCTGGAGTGTCATGGAGAACACTGAAGCTTTCTTT	CAWSVMENTEAFF
.	.	TRBV27	TRBJ2-5	TGTGCCAGCAGTTTATTTCAGGGGGGTGAGACCCAGTACTTC	CASSLFQGGETQYF